These 20 T cell receptor beta chains came from one sample sequenced in a study of T cells expressing NK-cell markers. TCRdb reprocessed the 5' RACE reads, keeping one entry per CDR3 protein, no DNA. The sample totals about 450,000 distinct CDR3 sequences. Material: blood T cells: a sorted CD56 or NKG2C T cell subset, CD4+ or CD8+ T cells, or bulk PBMC T cells (not recorded which). The receptors stem from a woman aged 18-70 years in good health.

CDR3 in amino acids: CSVGDRFAEQFF. V is TRBV29-1 and J is TRBJ2-1; without DNA, the TCRdb call of TRBD1 cannot be checked. Germline CDR1 SQVTM, CDR2 ANQGSEA. The CDR3 runs 12 residues.

The chain employs TRBV30 and TRBJ2-3; the D call from TCRdb, TRBD1, cannot be confirmed without DNA. CDR1 and CDR2 (germline): GTSNPN, SVGIG (reference sequence). This CDR3 comprises 15 residues. This CDR3 reads CAWSGAGSRGDTQYF.

This chain joins TRBV9 and TRBJ2-7; checking the TCRdb D call of TRBD1 is not possible without DNA. From germline, CDR1 is SGDLS and CDR2 YYNGEE. The CDR3 consists of 15 residues. CDR3 residues: CASSLLTGVRNEQYF.

The CDR3 reads CASSIRQARNTQYF. The chain joins TRBV5-4 to TRBJ2-3; absent DNA, TCRdb's TRBD2 call cannot be checked. The CDR3 is 14 amino acids. In germline, CDR1 is SGHNT, CDR2 YYREEE (reference sequence).

The chain carries TRBV20-1 and TRBJ1-2. The CDR3 has 12 residues. CDR1 DFQATT and CDR2 SNEGSKA come from the germline V gene (reference sequence). The CDR3 sequence: CSARGAAYGYTF.

CDR3 protein: CSARDLSGSSYNEQFF. The V call is TRBV20-1, the J call TRBJ2-1. The germline V gene has CDR1 DFQATT and CDR2 SNEGSKA (reference sequence). The CDR3 contains 16 residues.

This CDR3 is CASSLGVSWETQYF. V gene TRBV5-1 combines with J gene TRBJ2-5. Germline lookup yields CDR1 SGHRS and CDR2 YFSETQ. This CDR3 has 14 residues.

The chain carries TRBV4-3 and TRBJ2-2. Germline CDR1 LGHNA, CDR2 YSLEER. This CDR3 spans 13 amino acids. Here the CDR3 reads CASSQDAALELFF.

The V gene is TRBV25-1, the J gene TRBJ2-1; without DNA, the TCRdb call of TRBD2 cannot be checked. Germline loops: CDR1 MGHDK, CDR2 SYGVNS. The CDR3 has 15 amino acids. The CDR3 region is CASSEYGPRDNEQFF.

The rearrangement links TRBV4-1 to TRBJ1-5. The germline V gene encodes CDR1 MGHRA and CDR2 YSYEKL. This CDR3 is built from 12 residues. CDR3 sequence: CASSRDNQPQHF.

The rearrangement links TRBV5-6 to TRBJ2-7; TCRdb outputs TRBD1, but without DNA this stays unchecked. Germline V gene data show CDR1 as SGHDT and CDR2 as YYEEEE. CDR3 length equals 13 residues. The chain's CDR3 is CASSPLGTYEQYF.

The CDR3 loop reads CASSPGQLSYNEQFF. The chain combines TRBV6-4 with TRBJ2-1; TCRdb outputs TRBD1, but without DNA this stays unchecked. The CDR3 totals 15 residues. Germline CDR1 and CDR2: MRHNA and SNTAGT.

The chain uses TRBV7-9 and TRBJ2-3; the TCRdb call, TRBD2, lacks DNA for checking. The CDR3 is 14 residues long. Looked up from germline, CDR1 is SEHNR and CDR2 is FQNEAQ (reference sequence). CDR3 protein: CASSLPIYTDTQYF.

This chain links TRBV18 with TRBJ1-2; TCRdb proposes TRBD1, but this gene call is untestable without DNA. This CDR3 is 13 amino acids long. The V gene's germline CDR1 is KGHSH and CDR2 LQKENI. CDR3 loop: CASSEAKGDGYTF.

The V call is TRBV12-3 or TRBV12-4, the J call TRBJ2-7; TCRdb designates TRBD1, a call that cannot be tested without DNA. CDR3 size: 14 residues. Here the CDR3 reads CASSFRDGGYEQYF.

The chain recombines TRBV19 with TRBJ1-1. Germline V CDR1 and CDR2: LNHDA, SQIVND (reference sequence). The CDR3 is 15 residues long. The CDR3 region is CASRKALRGNTEAFF. The entire variable domain, with the rest obtained from reference TRBV19 and TRBJ1-1, is as follows: DGGITQSPKYLFRKEGQNVTLSCEQNLNHDAMYWYRQDPGQGLRLIYYSQIVNDFQKGDIAEGYSVSREKKESFPLTVTSAQKNPTAFYLCASRKALRGNTEAFFGQGTRLTVV.

The chain carries TRBV27 and TRBJ2-3; absent DNA, TCRdb's TRBD1 call cannot be checked. The CDR3 runs to 14 residues. Per germline, CDR1 MNHEY and CDR2 SMNVEV (reference sequence). This CDR3 is CASSLLPGGDTQYF.

The chain joins TRBV5-5 to TRBJ2-3; TCRdb designates TRBD2, a call that cannot be tested without DNA. CDR3 length equals 16 residues. From germline, CDR1 is SGHKS and CDR2 YYEKEE (reference sequence). Here the CDR3 reads CASSQGLAGGTDTQYF. The full variable domain, with the rest looked up from reference TRBV5-5 and TRBJ2-3, is DAGVTQSPTHLIKTRGQQVTLRCSPISGHKSVSWYQQVLGQGPQFIFQYYEKEERGRGNFPDRFSARQFPNYSSELNVNALLLGDSALYLCASSQGLAGGTDTQYFGPGTRLTVL.

The V call is TRBV11-2, the J call TRBJ1-1; TCRdb's assignment of TRBD1 cannot be checked, as there is no DNA. Germline V gives CDR1 SGHAT, CDR2 FQNNGV. This CDR3 is built from 15 residues. CDR3: CASSLGLRVGTEAFF.

The chain links TRBV28 to TRBJ1-5; the D gene TCRdb calls, TRBD1, cannot be checked with no DNA. This CDR3 region has 17 residues. Germline V lookup: CDR1 MDHEN, CDR2 SYDVKM. The chain's CDR3 is CASSPDRVGNSNQPQHF.